These 21 T cell receptor beta chains were all obtained from the same sample, sequenced in a study of cytomegalovirus exposure and HLA in healthy donors. The PCR contained 60 Vbeta and 13 Jbeta primers. TCRdb keeps only in-frame clones here, not all; method: immunoSEQ multiplex PCR. The table shows about 110,000 clones, with 77% occurring only once. Material for sequencing was PBMCs. All receptors derive from a male donor in good health and CMV-seronegative.

The rearrangement uses TRBV5-1 and TRBJ2-7; D gene uncertain. There are 12 residues in the CDR3. V lost 0 bases to trimming and J lost 3 bases, with 4 bases between them. Germline CDR1 reads SGHRS; CDR2 reads YFSETQ. CDR3 residues: CASSLGDYEQYF. The CDR3 DNA reads as TGCGCCAGCAGCTTGGGCGACTACGAGCAGTACTTC.

The rearrangement links TRBV6-1 to TRBJ2-1; TRBD2 agrees at 10 bases. The CDR3 covers 13 residues. J gave up 9 bases and V 7 bases, and 6 bases lay outside the gene matches. The germline V gene has CDR1 MNHNS and CDR2 SASEGT. The chain's CDR3 is CASMASGSFEQFF. The DNA for the CDR3 is TGTGCCAGCATGGCTAGCGGGAGTTTTGAGCAGTTCTTC.

The chain has TRBV4-2 and TRBJ2-1; 8 bases fit TRBD2. J lost 0 bases, V lost 0 bases, and 7 bases had no gene match. The CDR3 length is 18 residues. Germline CDR1 reads LGHNA; CDR2 reads YNFKEQ. DNA of the CDR3: TGTGCCAGCAGCCAAGATACTGTAGCGGGGAGCTCCTACAATGAGCAGTTCTTC. This encodes CASSQDTVAGSSYNEQFF.

This chain joins TRBV9 and TRBJ2-1, with 8 bases identical to TRBD2. The CDR3 spans 17 residues. V lost 0 bases, J lost 0 bases, and 5 bases stayed unmatched. Germline lookup yields CDR1 SGDLS and CDR2 YYNGEE. CDR3 loop: CASSVGLAGLSYNEQFF. The CDR3 coding sequence is TGTGCCAGCAGCGTAGGGCTAGCGGGCCTCTCCTACAATGAGCAGTTCTTC.

The chain links TRBV20-1 to TRBJ2-7, with D perhaps TRBD2 (5 bases). Trimming shortened V by 8 bases and J by 6 bases, and 14 bases separated the two germline ends. Looked up from germline, CDR1 is DFQATT and CDR2 is SNEGSKA (reference sequence). The CDR3 runs to 11 residues. The CDR3 region is CSPGGAGEQYF. CDR3 coding DNA: TGCAGTCCCGGAGGCGCCGGCGAGCAGTACTTC.

This chain connects TRBV7-2 to TRBJ1-2, with D tentatively TRBD1 (5 bases). Germline values: CDR1 SGHTA, CDR2 FQGNSA. The CDR3 runs to 15 residues. V dropped 1 base and J dropped 7 bases, with 16 bases sitting between them. The CDR3 loop reads CASSLEVSTVRGYTF. The CDR3, as DNA: TGTGCCAGCAGCTTAGAGGTCTCGACAGTCCGTGGCTACACCTTC.

The J gene is TRBJ1-2, the V gene TRBV28; 7 nucleotides line up with TRBD1. V lost 2 bases, J lost 8 bases, and 8 bases stayed unmatched. CDR3 length: 14 amino acids. Germline V gives CDR1 MDHEN, CDR2 SYDVKM. CDR3 region: CASSLRRGRQGYTF. In DNA, the CDR3 is TGTGCCAGCAGTTTAAGGAGGGGGCGGCAGGGCTACACCTTC.

This clone has a handful of counts. The rearrangement joins TRBV11-2 to TRBJ1-2; tentatively, D is TRBD1 (5 bases). CDR3 length: 12 amino acids. Per germline, CDR1 SGHAT and CDR2 FQNNGV. Trimming shortened V by 10 bases and J by 8 bases, and 17 bases separated the two germline ends. As DNA, the CDR3 is TGTGCCATTGAGAAGAAGGGGAACGGCTACACCTTC. It codes for CAIEKKGNGYTF.

This chain links TRBV27 with TRBJ1-1, with 10 bases that match TRBD1. The germline CDR1 and CDR2 sequences are MNHEY and SMNVEV (reference sequence). V lost 3 bases and J lost 3; bases outside the gene matches: 7. The length of the CDR3 is 16 residues. The chain's CDR3 is CASSFRTGGLDTEAFF. CDR3 in DNA: TGTGCCAGCAGTTTCCGGACAGGGGGTCTGGACACTGAAGCTTTCTTT.

The chain joins TRBV29-1 to TRBJ1-2; perhaps TRBD1 as D (5 bases). Trimming took 3 bases from V and 4 from J, leaving 9 bases between them. The germline V gene encodes CDR1 SQVTM and CDR2 ANQGSEA. The CDR3 contains 12 residues. The CDR3 region is CSVDSGGYGYTF. CDR3 DNA: TGCAGCGTTGATAGCGGGGGCTATGGCTACACCTTC.

V gene TRBV11-2 combines with J gene TRBJ2-1; D is ambiguous. This CDR3 comprises 15 residues. Germline CDR1 and CDR2: SGHAT and FQNNGV. V was shortened by 4 bases and J by 5 bases, with 15 bases between the two germline ends. CDR3 region: CASSSLSWQDNEQFF. The CDR3 DNA follows: TGTGCCAGCAGCTCCCTGTCTTGGCAGGACAATGAGCAGTTCTTC.

This clone has more than one count but fewer than ten. The chain joins TRBV6-6 to TRBJ2-2, with D hard to call. V lost 2 bases and J lost 10, with 8 bases in between. The CDR3 loop spans 12 amino acids. Germline CDR1 is MNHNY and CDR2 is SVGAGI (reference sequence). The CDR3 DNA reads as TGTGCCAGCAGTTACACCGACTCGGAGCTGTTTTTT. Amino acid sequence: CASSYTDSELFF.

The rearrangement joins TRBV7-2 to TRBJ1-5; 7 bases agree with TRBD1. J gave up 0 bases and V 6 bases, and 5 bases lay outside the gene matches. The CDR3 runs 15 residues. In germline, CDR1 is SGHTA, CDR2 FQGNSA. The CDR3 DNA reads as TGTGCCAGCAGTCCTCAGGGGGATAGCAATCAGCCCCAGCATTTT. Translated, it gives CASSPQGDSNQPQHF.

V gene TRBV10-3 combines with J gene TRBJ1-2; TRBD1 is a possible D gene (6 bases). From germline, CDR1 is ENHRY and CDR2 SYGVKD. V lost 6 bases and J 0 bases, leaving 8 bases between the germline ends. This CDR3 region has 13 residues. The chain's CDR3 is CAISRDTNYGYTF. As DNA, the CDR3 is TGTGCCATCAGCCGGGACACTAACTATGGCTACACCTTC.

A few counts support this clone. This chain links TRBV27 with TRBJ2-7, with D maybe TRBD2 (6 bases). CDR1 is MNHEY, CDR2 SMNVEV, per germline (reference sequence). This CDR3 is 15 amino acids long. Trimming took 6 bases from V and 0 from J, leaving 15 bases between them. The CDR3 region is CASSRGGGVSYEQYF. CDR3 bases: TGTGCCAGCAGCCGAGGTGGAGGGGTCTCCTACGAGCAGTACTTC.

The rearrangement joins TRBV14 to TRBJ1-2; 8 nucleotides line up with TRBD1. The CDR3 loop spans 16 amino acids. V was clipped by 1 base and J by 2 bases; unmatched bases: 6. Germline assignment: CDR1 SGHDN and CDR2 FVKESK. Here the CDR3 DNA reads TGTGCCAGCAGCCAAGTCCTCGGACAGGGCAACTATGGCTACACCTTC. This sequence encodes CASSQVLGQGNYGYTF.

The CDR3 nucleotides read TGTGCCAGCAGCAGCGGGACTAGCGGGACCACAGATACGCAGTATTTT. It yields the protein CASSSGTSGTTDTQYF. The chain has TRBV5-4 and TRBJ2-3, with 13 bases aligning to TRBD2. CDR3 length: 16 amino acids. V dropped 4 bases and J dropped 2; count of bases not matched to a gene: 4. Germline CDR1 and CDR2: SGHNT and YYREEE (reference sequence).

This clone appeared a few times. V is TRBV5-4 and J is TRBJ2-1, with no clear D. CDR1 and CDR2 from the germline V gene are SGHNT and YYREEE (reference sequence). CDR3 length: 15 amino acids. Trimming removed 1 base from V and 5 bases from J, with 13 bases in between. The CDR3 DNA follows: TGTGCCAGCAGCTTGTCCGTACCTATTGACAATGAGCAGTTCTTC. Protein product: CASSLSVPIDNEQFF.

The chain has TRBV28 and TRBJ1-1; unclear D gene. Trimming cost V 4 bases and J 5 bases, with 8 bases left between them. The germline V gene encodes CDR1 MDHEN and CDR2 SYDVKM. The CDR3 has 12 amino acids. This chain's CDR3 is CASSYRGTEAFF. CDR3 sequence (DNA): TGTGCCAGCAGTTATAGAGGGACTGAAGCTTTCTTT.

The chain carries TRBV7-8 and TRBJ1-1; D is unclear. V shed 6 bases and J shed 0 bases, with 17 bases lying between them. The CDR3 spans 16 residues. From germline, CDR1 is SGHVS and CDR2 FQNEAQ. Here the CDR3 reads CASRDPLRGMNTEAFF. The CDR3 nucleotides are TGTGCCAGCAGGGATCCCTTGCGGGGAATGAACACTGAAGCTTTCTTT.

The chain employs TRBV15 and TRBJ1-4; D uncertain. Deletions cut 0 bases from V and 8 bases from J, with 13 bases between. The CDR3 extends over 15 amino acids. The germline V gene has CDR1 LNHNV and CDR2 YYDKDF (reference sequence). The CDR3 region has the DNA TGTGCCACCAGCAGAGAGGACCGGGGAGGGGAAAAACTGTTTTTT. Protein: CATSREDRGGEKLFF.